This T cell receptor beta chain was captured in a study of shared clonotypes between healthy human individuals. V lost 3 bases and J lost 2; bases outside the gene matches: 9. The CDR3 contains 16 residues. Per germline, CDR1 MGHDK and CDR2 SYGVNS. The test was conducted at deep level. Across several immunoSEQ plates, the genomic DNA of each subset was split evenly. Unsorted PBMCs provided DNA that was sequenced on ten immunoSEQ deep assay plates. Some clones are missing from TCRdb's copy, which holds only in-frame ones; the method was immunoSEQ multiplex PCR. The data show around 500,000 clones, roughly four fifths seen once.

The origin of this receptor is a woman aged 35 to 49 in good health. Some clones in this sample may be carry-over from other donors' samples. Source material: PBMCs. V and J are TRBV25-1 and TRBJ2-5, with 7 positions matching TRBD2. The CDR3 DNA is TGTGCCAGCAGTGACACTTGGGAGGGGATACAAGAGACCCAGTACTTC. Its protein is CASSDTWEGIQETQYF. Filled out from reference TRBV25-1 and TRBJ2-5, the complete variable domain reads EADIYQTPRYLVIGTGKKITLECSQTMGHDKMYWYQQDPGMELHLIHYSYGVNSTEKGDLSSESTVSRIRTEHFPLTLESARPSHTSQYLCASSDTWEGIQETQYFGPGTRLLVL.